What follows are 18 T cell receptor beta chains derived from one specimen sequenced in a study of blood T cell repertoires in COVID-19. Measured with immunoSEQ multiplex PCR; TCRdb has only the in-frame clones, and not every one. Among 70,000 to 100,000 clones listed, around 88% were seen once. The sample was peripheral blood. Receptor source: a woman aged 65 to 85 with acute or convalescent COVID-19.

The V gene is TRBV7-9, the J gene TRBJ2-7, with TRBD2 as a possible D gene (5 bases). This CDR3 contains 17 residues. With 6 bases removed from V and 4 bases from J, the gap between germline ends came to 25 bases. Germline-derived CDR1 and CDR2 are SEHNR and FQNEAQ (reference sequence). As DNA, the CDR3 is TGTGCCAGCAGACCCCCTAGCACCCCTACCACCGGTTACGAGCAGTACTTC. Translation: CASRPPSTPTTGYEQYF.

V and J are TRBV3-1 (or the pseudogene TRBV3-2) and TRBJ2-6; D is perhaps TRBD1 (6 bases). Germline CDR1 and CDR2: LGHDT and YNNKEL (reference sequence). Between the trimmed V and J ends, which lost 4 bases and 1 base, there was a span of 8 bases. This CDR3 has 15 residues. The CDR3 protein is CASSLTGSGANVLTF. The CDR3 DNA sequence: TGTGCCAGCAGCCTAACAGGGTCTGGGGCCAACGTCCTGACTTTC.

The chain employs TRBV10-3 and TRBJ2-3; 11 bases match TRBD2. This CDR3 comprises 15 residues. Germline values: CDR1 ENHRY, CDR2 SYGVKD. V dropped 2 bases and J dropped 5; count of bases not matched to a gene: 3. CDR3 amino acids: CAISEGLAGRDTQYF. CDR3 DNA: TGTGCCATCAGTGAGGGACTAGCGGGCCGAGATACGCAGTATTTT.

The chain combines TRBV28 with TRBJ1-5; D uncertain. Germline assignment: CDR1 MDHEN and CDR2 SYDVKM. Trimming stripped 8 bases from V and 2 bases from J, with 13 bases between. The CDR3 has 14 residues. As DNA, the CDR3 is TGTGCCAGCGCCTTCGGGTCGGGCAATCAGCCCCAGCATTTT. This encodes CASAFGSGNQPQHF.

This clone appeared once. Additional DNA sequences in this sample encode the identical CDR3. The genes are TRBV19 and TRBJ2-1; no clear D. The CDR3 consists of 13 residues. Germline V gene data show CDR1 as LNHDA and CDR2 as SQIVND (reference sequence). V was cut by 3 bases and J by 5 bases, with 8 bases left in between. The CDR3 region has the DNA TGTGCCAGTAGTATTGGTCAGAACAATGAGCAGTTCTTC. Encoded protein: CASSIGQNNEQFF.

Here the CDR3 DNA reads TGTGCCAGCAGCGCCCGGGGGGGCTACACCTTC. Protein sequence: CASSARGGYTF. The rearrangement joins TRBV13 to TRBJ1-2; TRBD1 might be the D (5 bases). Germline V lookup: CDR1 PRHDT, CDR2 FYEKMQ (reference sequence). The ends were cut back, 5 bases at V and 8 bases at J, with 9 bases in the middle. This CDR3 is built from 11 residues.

The chain has TRBV18 and TRBJ1-1, with D hard to call. This CDR3 contains 14 residues. The germline V gene encodes CDR1 KGHSH and CDR2 LQKENI. V lost 3 bases and J 2 bases, leaving 10 bases between the germline ends. The CDR3 DNA sequence: TGTGCCAGCTCACCTAGCCGGAGTAACACTGAAGCTTTCTTT. It translates to CASSPSRSNTEAFF. The variable domain in full, with the rest retrieved from reference TRBV18 and TRBJ1-1, is NAGVMQNPRHLVRRRGQEARLRCSPMKGHSHVYWYRQLPEEGLKFMVYLQKENIIDESGMPKERFSAEFPKEGPSILRIQQVVRGDSAAYFCASSPSRSNTEAFFGQGTRLTVV.

The chain recombines TRBV5-5 with TRBJ2-7; D might be TRBD2 (6 bases). CDR3 size: 12 residues. Trimming stripped 4 bases from V and 3 bases from J, with 8 bases between. Germline CDR1 reads SGHKS; CDR2 reads YYEKEE (reference sequence). The CDR3, as DNA: TGTGCCAGCAGCCCGGAGGGCTACGAGCAGTACTTC. This encodes CASSPEGYEQYF. Together with reference TRBV5-5 and TRBJ2-7, the CDR3 gives the full variable domain: DAGVTQSPTHLIKTRGQQVTLRCSPISGHKSVSWYQQVLGQGPQFIFQYYEKEERGRGNFPDRFSARQFPNYSSELNVNALLLGDSALYLCASSPEGYEQYFGPGTRLTVT.

This sequence joins TRBV12-3 or TRBV12-4 and TRBJ1-1, with unresolved D. The V end was cut by 1 base, the J end by 4 bases, with 7 bases between. CDR3 length: 13 residues. CDR3 amino acids: CASSLGGSTEAFF. CDR3 coding DNA: TGTGCCAGCAGTTTAGGTGGGAGCACTGAAGCTTTCTTT.

A single count supports this clone. This chain joins TRBV5-6 and TRBJ1-2, with no clear D. Germline V CDR1 and CDR2: SGHDT, YYEEEE. V lost 1 base and J 0 bases, leaving 10 bases between the germline ends. This CDR3 region has 15 residues. The CDR3 DNA sequence: TGTGCCAGCAGCTTGCCCTCGCGGGCTAACTATGGCTACACCTTC. Protein sequence: CASSLPSRANYGYTF.

The chain combines TRBV11-1 with TRBJ2-1; 10 nucleotides agree with TRBD2. This CDR3 contains 16 residues. Germline CDR1 and CDR2: SGHAT and FQDESV (reference sequence). The ends lost 2 bases at V and 9 bases at J; junction bases unmatched: 10. The CDR3 sequence: CASSLSASGSIVEQFF. CDR3 coding DNA: TGTGCCAGCAGCTTAAGTGCTAGCGGGAGCATTGTTGAGCAGTTCTTC.

This chain links TRBV5-1 with TRBJ2-1; a possible D gene is TRBD2 (5 bases). This CDR3 is built from 15 residues. V lost 0 bases and J 10 bases, leaving 17 bases between the germline ends. In germline, CDR1 is SGHRS, CDR2 YFSETQ. The CDR3 nucleotides are TGCGCCAGCAGCTTGGCGCTTAATGGAGGCAGCGAGCAGTTCTTC. Translation gives CASSLALNGGSEQFF.

This chain connects TRBV5-1 to TRBJ1-1; D is uncertain. Germline V gene data show CDR1 as SGHRS and CDR2 as YFSETQ. Trimming left V 0 bases short and J 1 base short, with 7 bases between. The CDR3 has 14 amino acids. CDR3 DNA: TGCGCCAGCAGCTTGGGACTGCAGAACACTGAAGCTTTCTTT. It translates to CASSLGLQNTEAFF.

This clone was recorded only once. This chain links TRBV4-1 with TRBJ2-1, with D unclear. The CDR3 runs to 15 residues. V was pared by 0 bases and J by 10 bases, with 16 bases between. The germline CDR1 and CDR2 sequences are MGHRA and YSYEKL. The CDR3 nucleotides are TGCGCCAGCAGCCAAGAAAACGTTACTCCTTGGGAGCAGTTCTTC. This encodes CASSQENVTPWEQFF.

This clone was seen only once. V usage is TRBV5-4 and J usage is TRBJ1-2; TRBD1 matches at 7 bases. Germline V gene lookup returns CDR1 SGHNT and CDR2 YYREEE (reference sequence). The CDR3 sequence is 13 residues long. With V trimmed by 4 bases and J by 4 bases, 4 bases remained unmatched. The CDR3 loop reads CASSTQGVYGYTF. CDR3 in DNA: TGTGCCAGCAGCACCCAGGGGGTCTATGGCTACACCTTC.

The chain recombines TRBV9 with TRBJ1-2; 8 bases are shared with TRBD1. The CDR3 contains 17 residues. In germline, CDR1 is SGDLS, CDR2 YYNGEE. With V trimmed by 3 bases and J by 3 bases, 13 bases remained unmatched. CDR3 DNA sequence: TGTGCCAGCAGCGATTCCCGGGACAGGATAAGGGACTATGGCTACACCTTC. Its translation is CASSDSRDRIRDYGYTF.

The V call is TRBV23-1, the J call TRBJ1-2; 9 nucleotides align to TRBD1. TRBV23-1 is filed as an ORF, its function uncertain. After removal of 2 bases from V and 8 bases from J, the junction contained 9 bases not matched to a gene. The CDR3 length is 15 residues. CDR3 nucleotides: TGCGCCAGCAGTCAAAAACACAGGGGGCGAGTAGGCTACACCTTC. Its translation: CASSQKHRGRVGYTF.

The rearrangement joins TRBV7-9 to TRBJ2-1; D is possibly TRBD1 (6 bases). Germline V gene lookup returns CDR1 SEHNR and CDR2 FQNEAQ (reference sequence). This CDR3 spans 14 amino acids. The V end was cut by 3 bases, the J end by 7 bases, with 13 bases between. The CDR3 DNA is TGTGCCAGCAGCTTGGGCAGGGGATCTAATGAGCAGTTCTTC. It translates to CASSLGRGSNEQFF.